This is a list of T cell receptor beta chains from one sample in a study of T cells after yellow fever vaccination. MiXCR was run by TCRdb on the 5' RACE reads, yielding one entry per CDR3 protein. Among a few hundred thousand distinct CDR3 sequences listed, less than 20% were seen once. The source material was PBMCs, sampled 5 days after the first yellow fever vaccination. These receptor sequences come from a man aged 18 to 29 who received the YFV17D yellow fever vaccine. CDR3s include the opening cysteine and the closing phenylalanine or tryptophan. D genes are given only for firm matches. Rows give clone size only sometimes, using once, few, many, or a class for an expanded clone.

J gene	D gene	clone size	V gene	CDR3 DNA	CDR3 protein
TRBJ2-1	NA	NA	TRBV23-1	TGCGCCAGCAGTCCACAAGCGGACCAATCGGAGGATGAGCAGTTCTTC	CASSPQADQSEDEQFF
TRBJ1-5	NA	few	TRBV5-5	TGTGCCAGCAGCTCGCGGGGGGGGGCGGGAAGCAATCAGCCCCAGCATTTT	CASSSRGGAGSNQPQHF
TRBJ2-7	NA	once	TRBV4-3	TGCGCCAGCAGCCAAGATCGCGGGGGCCTCCCCTACGAGCAGTACTTC	CASSQDRGGLPYEQYF
TRBJ2-5	TRBD2	few	TRBV10-3	TGTGCCATCAGTTGGGGAACTAGCGGGGGGGCCAAAGAGACCCAGTACTTC	CAISWGTSGGAKETQYF
TRBJ2-5	NA	NA	TRBV6-5	TGTGCCAGCAGTTACTCCGGACACCGACAAGAGACCCAGTACTTC	CASSYSGHRQETQYF
TRBJ2-5	TRBD1	many	TRBV7-9	TGTGCCAGCAGCTCGTTCGGGACAGGGGCGAGAGAGACCCAGTACTTC	CASSSFGTGARETQYF
TRBJ2-7	TRBD2	few	TRBV18	TGTGCCAGCTCAACTAGCGGGGGTTTTTACGAGCAGTACTTC	CASSTSGGFYEQYF
TRBJ1-1	TRBD1	few	TRBV6-2/TRBV6-3	TGTGCCAGCAGTCCCCACCGGACAGGGGGGTTAAGGAACACTGAAGCTTTCTTT	CASSPHRTGGLRNTEAFF
TRBJ1-5	TRBD1	NA	TRBV19	TGTGCCAGTAGTACCGGACAGGGGGATTCTCAGCCCCAGCATTTT	CASSTGQGDSQPQHF
TRBJ2-7	NA	NA	TRBV12-3/TRBV12-4	TGTGCCAGCAGCTCCGGCTCAGGAGAGCAGTACTTC	CASSSGSGEQYF
TRBJ2-2	TRBD1	NA	TRBV12-3/TRBV12-4	TGTGCCAGCAGTTTAGGACAGGGGGTGAACACCGGGGAGCTGTTTTTT	CASSLGQGVNTGELFF
TRBJ2-2	TRBD1	NA	TRBV14	TGTGCCAGCAGCCCGATGGGACAGTACACCGGGGAGCTGTTTTTT	CASSPMGQYTGELFF
TRBJ1-4	NA	NA	TRBV29-1	TGCAGCGTCCTACCTACTAATGAAAAACTGTTTTTT	CSVLPTNEKLFF
TRBJ2-1	TRBD2	NA	TRBV29-1	TGCAGCGTGGCGGGGGTTGAGGGTTACAATGAGCAGTTCTTC	CSVAGVEGYNEQFF
TRBJ1-1	NA	few	TRBV10-2	TGCGCCAGCAGTGGGACAGCGCAGAACACTGAAGCTTTCTTT	CASSGTAQNTEAFF
TRBJ2-2	NA	many	TRBV12-3/TRBV12-4	TGTGCCAGCAGTTTTCGGATCAGCCCGAACACCGGGGAGCTGTTTTTT	CASSFRISPNTGELFF
TRBJ2-5	NA	few	TRBV5-5	TGTGCCAGCAGCATAACTCTCGAAGCGGCCCAGTACTTC	CASSITLEAAQYF
TRBJ2-7	NA	NA	TRBV5-1	TGCGCCAGCAGCTTGGGCAGGGTGGGCTACGAGCAGTACTTC	CASSLGRVGYEQYF
TRBJ1-6	NA	NA	TRBV27	TGTGCCAGCACCACCCAGGCCCTCCACTTT	CASTTQALHF
TRBJ1-5	TRBD1	NA	TRBV18	TGTGCCAGCTCACGGGAACAGGGGTGGAATCAGCCCCAGCATTTT	CASSREQGWNQPQHF
TRBJ1-1	NA	NA	TRBV12-3/TRBV12-4	TGTGCCAGCAGTTCTGGGGGAGTCCTAACCATGAACACTGAAGCTTTCTTT	CASSSGGVLTMNTEAFF
TRBJ2-4	TRBD1	NA	TRBV19	TGTGCCAGTAGTACGCACTCGACAGGGCTAGCCAAAAACATTCAGTACTTC	CASSTHSTGLAKNIQYF
TRBJ1-6	NA	few	TRBV15	TGTGCCACCAGCAGAGATCCGACCGGAGTTCTTTCACCCCTCCACTTT	CATSRDPTGVLSPLHF
TRBJ2-1	NA	few	TRBV6-5	TGTGCCAGCAGTTACGGTACGGGGACATCGGCCAATGAGCAGTTCTTC	CASSYGTGTSANEQFF
TRBJ2-1	NA	NA	TRBV12-3/TRBV12-4	TGTGCCAGCAGTTCGGGGGCCCAGAATGAGCAGTTCTTC	CASSSGAQNEQFF
TRBJ2-3	TRBD2	NA	TRBV7-2	TGTGCCAGCAGCCCCCTAGCGGGGGCACCCACAGATACGCAGTATTTT	CASSPLAGAPTDTQYF
TRBJ2-7	NA	few	TRBV7-9	TGTGCCAGCAGCTTATTATCAGGGACCGAGCAGTACTTC	CASSLLSGTEQYF
TRBJ2-1	NA	few	TRBV11-2	TGTGCCAGCAGCTACCGGGACTTTTACAATGAGCAGTTCTTC	CASSYRDFYNEQFF
TRBJ1-6	NA	few	TRBV6-2/TRBV6-3	TGTGCCAGCAGTACGACAGAAAGAAATTCACCCCTCCACTTT	CASSTTERNSPLHF
TRBJ2-7	NA	NA	TRBV29-1	TGCAGCGTGGGACCGGGACAAGTTTACGAGCAGTACTTC	CSVGPGQVYEQYF
TRBJ1-5	NA	NA	TRBV9	TGTGCCAGCAGTCTCGGGGCCGAGCCCCAGCATTTT	CASSLGAEPQHF
TRBJ2-5	NA	few	TRBV24-1	TGTGCCACCAGTGATTCCTCAGGGCCCGGGGAGACCCAGTACTTC	CATSDSSGPGETQYF
TRBJ2-1	NA	NA	TRBV4-3	TGCGCCAGCAGCCAAGATCTTACCGCCTACAATGAGCAGTTCTTC	CASSQDLTAYNEQFF
TRBJ1-1	NA	few	TRBV29-1	TGCAGCGTTCGGGACACCAATGAAGCTTTCTTT	CSVRDTNEAFF
TRBJ2-5	NA	few	TRBV15	TGTGCCACCAGCAGAGCTGGGGGGGCCTTGGAGACCCAGTACTTC	CATSRAGGALETQYF
TRBJ2-7	NA	many	TRBV6-1	TGTGCCAGCAGTCCCACCGCACAGGGGAGGTACGAGCAGTACTTC	CASSPTAQGRYEQYF
TRBJ1-1	TRBD1	NA	TRBV27	TGTGCCAGCAGCACCAGGGGACGGACAGGTAACACTGAAGCTTTCTTT	CASSTRGRTGNTEAFF
TRBJ1-2	NA	NA	TRBV12-3/TRBV12-4	TGTGCCAGCAGTCCCGGCCGACGCGGACGAGGCTACACCTTC	CASSPGRRGRGYTF
TRBJ1-1	NA	few	TRBV4-1	TGCGCCAGCAGCCCAGAATGGGGGTCTACTGAAGCTTTCTTT	CASSPEWGSTEAFF
TRBJ2-3	TRBD2	few	TRBV5-1	TGCGCCAGCAGCCTGCGACTAGCCTCGGGGCCCCGGAGCACAGATACGCAGTATTTT	CASSLRLASGPRSTDTQYF
TRBJ1-5	NA	NA	TRBV20-1	TGCAGTGCTCCCGGAGCCGGCGAGTATAGCAATCAGCCCCAGCATTTT	CSAPGAGEYSNQPQHF